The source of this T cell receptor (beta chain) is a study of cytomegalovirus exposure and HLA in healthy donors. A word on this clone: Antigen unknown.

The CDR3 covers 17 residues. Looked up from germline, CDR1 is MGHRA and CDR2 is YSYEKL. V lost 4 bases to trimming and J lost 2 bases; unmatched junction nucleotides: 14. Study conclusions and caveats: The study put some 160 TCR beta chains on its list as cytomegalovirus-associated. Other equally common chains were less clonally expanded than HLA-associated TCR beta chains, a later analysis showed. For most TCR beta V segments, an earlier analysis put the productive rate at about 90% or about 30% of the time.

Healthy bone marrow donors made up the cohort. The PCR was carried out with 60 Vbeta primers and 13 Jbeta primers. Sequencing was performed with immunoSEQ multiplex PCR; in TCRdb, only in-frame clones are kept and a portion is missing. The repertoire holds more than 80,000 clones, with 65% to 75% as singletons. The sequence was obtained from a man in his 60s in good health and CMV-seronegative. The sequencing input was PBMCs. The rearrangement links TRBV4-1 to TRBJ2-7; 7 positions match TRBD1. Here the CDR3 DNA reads TGCGCCAGCAGCCCCTTGGGGACAGCCCCACACCCCTACGAGCAGTACTTC. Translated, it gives CASSPLGTAPHPYEQYF.